The 12 T cell receptor beta chains below all came from one sample that was sequenced in a study of regulatory and conventional T cells in RAG deficiency. The data were produced by immunoSEQ multiplex PCR, yet TCRdb's version contains in-frame clones alone and is incomplete. The sample has roughly 35,000 clones, 76% seen once. Blood CD4+ CD25-low CD127-high conventional T cells supplied the genomic DNA template. The same sample was also used in a study of regulatory T cells. That source reports: The PCR used 52 TRBV and 13 TRBJ primers.

The sample comprised CD4+ effector T cells sorted from blood. The receptors derive from a human donor in good health.

The chain carries TRBV19 and TRBJ2-1; no clear D gene. The CDR3 sequence is 15 residues long. Trimming took off 6 bases at V and 0 bases at J, with 12 bases between the two ends. CDR1 LNHDA and CDR2 SQIVND come from the germline V gene (reference sequence). CDR3 sequence reads: CASSPRPTSYNEQFF. DNA for the CDR3: TGTGCCAGTAGCCCCCGGCCGACCTCCTACAATGAGCAGTTCTTC. Together with reference TRBV19 and TRBJ2-1, the CDR3 gives the full variable domain: DGGITQSPKYLFRKEGQNVTLSCEQNLNHDAMYWYRQDPGQGLRLIYYSQIVNDFQKGDIAEGYSVSREKKESFPLTVTSAQKNPTAFYLCASSPRPTSYNEQFFGPGTRLTVL.

The V gene is TRBV5-4, the J gene TRBJ2-7; either TRBD1 or TRBD2 may supply D (5 bases each). The length of the CDR3 is 14 residues. Trimming pared 6 bases from V and 6 bases from J, leaving 19 bases between. CDR1 SGHNT and CDR2 YYREEE come from the germline V gene (reference sequence). In DNA form, the CDR3 reads TGTGCCAGCACCCCGGGGCTAGGTCCGGGCGAGCAGTACTTC. Translated, it gives CASTPGLGPGEQYF.

This clone has just one count. V and J are TRBV11-2 and TRBJ2-2; D gene uncertain. The CDR3 covers 15 residues. Germline V gene sequence: CDR1 SGHAT, CDR2 FQNNGV. The V end lost 3 bases, the J end lost 4 bases, and 12 bases lay between the germline ends. CDR3 bases: TGTGCCAGCAGCTTTTTCGCCCGGGCCACCGGGGAGCTGTTTTTT. It specifies CASSFFARATGELFF.

The chain couples TRBV7-2 to TRBJ1-2; TRBD1 matches 8 bases. This CDR3 spans 15 amino acids. CDR1 and CDR2 from the germline V gene are SGHTA and FQGNSA. J was trimmed by 7 bases and V by 2 bases; bases with no gene match: 9. The CDR3 is CASSLYEGQGLGYTF. CDR3 nucleotide sequence: TGTGCCAGCAGCTTATACGAAGGACAGGGACTTGGCTACACCTTC.

The chain couples TRBV18 to TRBJ1-1, with D possibly TRBD1 on 6 matching bases. Per the germline V gene, CDR1 is KGHSH and CDR2 is LQKENI. V dropped 4 bases and J dropped 1 base, with 7 bases sitting between them. The CDR3 runs 13 residues. DNA of the CDR3: TGTGCCAGCTCACGGACAGAGAACACTGAAGCTTTCTTT. This codes for CASSRTENTEAFF.

DNA of the CDR3: TGTGCCAGTAGTCGTCTCGGCGACACTCTGAATCAGCCCCAGCATTTT. Translation gives CASSRLGDTLNQPQHF. The chain employs TRBV19 and TRBJ1-5; D is unresolved. The V and J ends lost 5 bases and 4 bases respectively, with 18 bases between them. The CDR3 extends over 16 amino acids. Per germline, CDR1 LNHDA and CDR2 SQIVND (reference sequence). Full variable domain (remainder filled in from reference TRBV19 and TRBJ1-5): DGGITQSPKYLFRKEGQNVTLSCEQNLNHDAMYWYRQDPGQGLRLIYYSQIVNDFQKGDIAEGYSVSREKKESFPLTVTSAQKNPTAFYLCASSRLGDTLNQPQHFGDGTRLSIL.

The rearrangement uses TRBV18 and TRBJ1-6; D is unclear. Germline assignment: CDR1 KGHSH and CDR2 LQKENI. The V and J ends lost 3 bases and 9 bases respectively, with 15 bases between them. The CDR3 is 15 amino acids. The CDR3, as DNA: TGTGCCAGCTCACCTAACCTCCGGTCGGGTTCACCCCTCCACTTT. This encodes CASSPNLRSGSPLHF.

The chain combines TRBV7-6 with TRBJ2-7; possibly TRBD1 for D (6 bases). Germline values: CDR1 SGHVS, CDR2 FNYEAQ. The CDR3 is 16 amino acids. The V gene lost 2 bases and the J gene lost 2 bases, with 16 bases spanning the gap. DNA of the CDR3: TGTGCCAGCAGCTTAAGTGGGACACACACAACCTACGAGCAGTACTTC. This codes for CASSLSGTHTTYEQYF. Complete variable domain (other parts from reference TRBV7-6 and TRBJ2-7): GAGVSQSPRYKVTKRGQDVALRCDPISGHVSLYWYRQALGQGPEFLTYFNYEAQQDKSGLPNDRFSAERPEGSISTLTIQRTEQRDSAMYRCASSLSGTHTTYEQYFGPGTRLTVT.

V usage is TRBV5-1 and J usage is TRBJ1-2; no firm D call. The V and J ends lost 3 bases and 4 bases respectively, with 10 bases between them. The germline gives CDR1 SGHRS, CDR2 YFSETQ. CDR3 size: 13 residues. Written as DNA, the CDR3 is TGCGCCAGCAGCTCGACGGGAGGCTATGGCTACACCTTC. This codes for CASSSTGGYGYTF.

This rearrangement joins TRBV6-6 to TRBJ2-5, with D possibly matching TRBD2 (5 bases). The CDR3 spans 16 residues. Germline loops: CDR1 MNHNY, CDR2 SVGAGI (reference sequence). V lost 5 bases to trimming and J lost 2 bases, with 18 bases between them. The CDR3 spells CASSQGGARAQETQYF. The CDR3 nucleotides read TGTGCCAGCAGTCAAGGAGGTGCTAGGGCTCAAGAGACCCAGTACTTC.

The chain joins TRBV4-1 to TRBJ2-7, with D unclear. Germline loops: CDR1 MGHRA, CDR2 YSYEKL. V was cut by 1 base and J by 2 bases, with 12 bases left in between. The CDR3 extends over 15 amino acids. CDR3 sequence (DNA): TGCGCCAGCAGCCAAGTTGGAAGTGCAGCCTACGAGCAGTACTTC. Encoded protein: CASSQVGSAAYEQYF.

The CDR3 DNA follows: TGTGCCACCAGCAGACTCCCGGGACAGGCGTCCGAGCAGTACTTC. It specifies CATSRLPGQASEQYF. This chain joins TRBV15 and TRBJ2-7; 8 bases agree with TRBD1. V was pared by 2 bases and J by 6 bases, with 9 bases of the junction left unmatched. The V gene's germline CDR1 is LNHNV and CDR2 YYDKDF (reference sequence). The CDR3 loop spans 15 amino acids.